The entry below gives a single T cell receptor beta chain sequence along with its context. Its specificity is not known. One base away lies a much larger clone, so this may be a sequencing read error. The data originate from a study of Graves' ophthalmopathy and Graves' hyperthyroidism. Study summary: Stable hyperthyroidism referred to disease that showed no ophthalmopathy within 18 months of follow-up.

Amplification targeted the TCR beta CDR3 regions, with RNA transcripts as the source material. Second-round multiplex PCR came after a first-round RT-PCR that employed HTBI primers. TCRdb itself ran the multiplex PCR reads through MiXCR, one entry per CDR3 protein. In the table there are over a million distinct CDR3 sequences, about 35% of which are singletons. Germline CDR1 and CDR2: DFQATT and SNEGSKA (reference sequence). The length of the CDR3 is 14 residues. Overall study results and limits: Distinction of ophthalmopathy from stable hyperthyroidism by a 13-signature model reached over 85% sensitivity and 65% to 83% specificity.

The J gene is TRBJ1-4, the V gene TRBV20-1, with D unclear. The sample comprised peripheral blood or thyroid tissue (not recorded which). This TCR derives from an adult man with Graves' hyperthyroidism. The CDR3 coding sequence is TGCAGTGTTAGAGATTCCCCACTGAGCGAAAAACTGTTTTTT. It encodes CSVRDSPLSEKLFF.